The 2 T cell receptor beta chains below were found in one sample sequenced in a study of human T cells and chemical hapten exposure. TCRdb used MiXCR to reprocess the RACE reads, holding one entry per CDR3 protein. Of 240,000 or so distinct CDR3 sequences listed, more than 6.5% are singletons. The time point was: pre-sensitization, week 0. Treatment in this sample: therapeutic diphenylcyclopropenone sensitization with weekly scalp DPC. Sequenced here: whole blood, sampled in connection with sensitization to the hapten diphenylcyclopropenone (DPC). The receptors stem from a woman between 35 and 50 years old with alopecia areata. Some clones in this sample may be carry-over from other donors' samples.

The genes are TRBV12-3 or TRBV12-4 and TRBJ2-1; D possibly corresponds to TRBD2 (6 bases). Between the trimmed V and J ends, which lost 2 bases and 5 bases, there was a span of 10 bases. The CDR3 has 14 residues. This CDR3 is CASSLLARNNEQFF. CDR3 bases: TGTGCCAGCAGTTTACTAGCGAGGAACAATGAGCAGTTCTTC.

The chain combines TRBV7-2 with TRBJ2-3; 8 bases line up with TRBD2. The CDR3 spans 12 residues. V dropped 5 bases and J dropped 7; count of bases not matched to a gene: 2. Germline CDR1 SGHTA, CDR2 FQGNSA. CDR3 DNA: TGTGCCAGCAGCAGACTAGCGAATACGCAGTATTTT. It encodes CASSRLANTQYF.